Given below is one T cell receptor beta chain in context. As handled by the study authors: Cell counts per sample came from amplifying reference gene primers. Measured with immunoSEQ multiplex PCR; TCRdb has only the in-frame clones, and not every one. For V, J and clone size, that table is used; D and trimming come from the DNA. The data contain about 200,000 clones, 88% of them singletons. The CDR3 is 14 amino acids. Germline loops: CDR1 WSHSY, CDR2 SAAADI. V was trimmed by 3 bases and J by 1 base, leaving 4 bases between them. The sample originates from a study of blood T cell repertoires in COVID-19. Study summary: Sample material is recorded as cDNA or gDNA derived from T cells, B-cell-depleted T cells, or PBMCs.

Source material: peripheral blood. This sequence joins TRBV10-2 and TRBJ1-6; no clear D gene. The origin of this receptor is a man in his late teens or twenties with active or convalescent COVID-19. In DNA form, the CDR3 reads TGCGCCAGCAGTGACCAGTCCTATAATTCACCCCTCCACTTT. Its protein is CASSDQSYNSPLHF.